This is a list of T cell receptor beta chains from one sample in a study of shared clonotypes between healthy human individuals. Assay: immunoSEQ multiplex PCR; the TCRdb copy retains only in-frame clones and omits some. The table shows 450,000 to 500,000 clones, with approximately 81% occurring only once. What was sequenced was PBMCs. These receptors all stem from a woman in her thirties or forties in good health. Some clones in this sample may be carry-over from other donors' samples. The CDR3 runs from the conserved cysteine through the conserved F or W. The order of the fields is V gene, D gene, clone size, J gene, CDR3 length, CDR3 protein, CDR3 DNA. The D gene is left open where the match is weak. Only part of the rows carry a size: once, few, many, or a class if the clone is expanded.

>TRBV30|-|many|TRBJ2-1|20
CAWSVQQGRAGVGAYNEQFF
TGTGCCTGGAGTGTACAGCAGGGGAGGGCGGGAGTCGGGGCCTACAATGAGCAGTTCTTC
>TRBV10-2|-|-|TRBJ1-1|14
CASSRQGQNTEAFF
TGCGCCAGCAGTCGTCAGGGGCAGAACACTGAAGCTTTCTTT
>TRBV13|TRBD1|once|TRBJ1-3|17
CASSLGWDSASGNTIYF
TGTGCCAGCAGCTTAGGGTGGGACAGCGCTTCTGGAAACACCATATATTTT
>TRBV6-4|-|-|TRBJ1-2|14
CASRPEGNSYGYTF
TGTGCCAGCAGACCCGAGGGAAACTCATATGGCTACACCTTC
>TRBV30|-|-|TRBJ1-5|15
CAWGRGDFPNQPQHF
TGTGCCTGGGGAAGGGGTGACTTTCCTAATCAGCCCCAGCATTTT
>TRBV30|-|-|TRBJ1-3|14
CAWSKGGSGNTIYF
TGTGCCTGGAGTAAGGGAGGGTCTGGAAACACCATATATTTT
>TRBV27|-|-|TRBJ1-3|11
CASTESATIYF
TGTGCCAGCACCGAATCGGCCACCATATATTTT
>TRBV9|TRBD2|-|TRBJ2-3|19
CASSRSKREGLVNTDTQYF
TGTGCCAGCAGCCGATCGAAGAGGGAGGGCCTCGTAAACACAGATACGCAGTATTTT
>TRBV10-3|TRBD1|-|TRBJ2-7|14
CAISGTGTGHEQYF
TGTGCCATCAGTGGGACCGGGACAGGCCACGAGCAGTACTTC
>TRBV7-9|TRBD2|-|TRBJ2-3|15
CASSARGLASDTQYF
TGTGCCAGCAGCGCCAGAGGACTAGCGTCAGATACGCAGTATTTT
>TRBV28|-|-|TRBJ2-3|14
CASTNDDSTDTQYF
TGTGCCAGCACCAACGACGATAGCACAGATACGCAGTATTTT
>TRBV18|TRBD2|-|TRBJ2-7|15
CASSPSAGVHYEQYF
TGTGCCAGCTCACCTTCAGCGGGAGTCCACTACGAGCAGTACTTC
>TRBV11-3|-|once|TRBJ1-6|15
CASSLGDRRNSPLHF
TGTGCCAGCAGCTTAGGCGACAGGAGGAATTCACCCCTCCACTTT
>TRBV5-1|TRBD2|once|TRBJ2-3|16
CASSLGLLAGEDTQYF
TGCGCCAGCAGCTTGGGTCTCCTAGCGGGCGAAGATACGCAGTATTTT
>TRBV28|-|many|TRBJ1-2|12
CASSYNPDGYTF
TGTGCCAGCAGTTACAATCCGGATGGCTACACCTTC
>TRBV28|-|-|TRBJ1-3|14
CASTPASTGNTIYF
TGTGCCAGCACCCCCGCTTCTACTGGAAACACCATATATTTT
>TRBV12-5|-|once|TRBJ2-7|16
CASGLDGTQVIYEQYF
TGTGCTAGTGGTTTGGACGGGACACAGGTGATTTACGAGCAGTACTTC
>TRBV4-1|TRBD2|-|TRBJ2-3|18
CASSQGETSGIVTDTQYF
TGCGCCAGCAGCCAAGGGGAGACTAGCGGGATTGTCACAGATACGCAGTATTTT
>TRBV30|TRBD2|once|TRBJ2-1|14
CAWSVGLAFDEQFF
TGTGCCTGGAGTGTAGGACTAGCGTTCGATGAGCAGTTCTTC
>TRBV7-3|-|few|TRBJ2-5|15
CASSPQGTPQETQYF
TGTGCCAGCAGCCCCCAGGGGACCCCCCAAGAGACCCAGTACTTC
>TRBV27|-|-|TRBJ2-2|14
CASKGPSNTGELFF
TGTGCCAGCAAAGGACCTTCGAACACCGGGGAGCTGTTTTTT
>TRBV27|-|-|TRBJ1-5|13
CASSLGRNQPQHF
TGTGCCAGCAGTTTAGGGAGAAATCAGCCCCAGCATTTT
>TRBV4-2|TRBD2|-|TRBJ2-1|22
CASSQGKFRWEGLSIRDNEQFF
TGTGCCAGCAGCCAAGGTAAATTCAGGTGGGAGGGCCTTAGCATTAGGGACAATGAGCAGTTCTTC
>TRBV7-6|-|few|TRBJ2-2|14
CASSQFANTGELFF
TGTGCCAGCAGCCAGTTTGCGAACACCGGGGAGCTGTTTTTT
>TRBV6-5|TRBD2|-|TRBJ2-3|15
CASSRSGNGGDTQYF
TGTGCCAGCAGCCGAAGCGGGAATGGTGGAGATACGCAGTATTTT
>TRBV7-2|-|once|TRBJ2-7|14
CASSILRASYEQYF
TGTGCCAGCAGCATCTTACGGGCCTCCTACGAGCAGTACTTC
>TRBV6-1|-|-|TRBJ1-1|14
CASRAWRGVGEAFF
TGTGCCAGCAGGGCCTGGCGAGGGGTGGGTGAAGCTTTCTTT
>TRBV6-6|-|-|TRBJ1-2|14
CASRGAASYYGYTF
TGTGCCAGCAGGGGGGCCGCGTCATACTATGGCTACACCTTC
>TRBV27|TRBD1|-|TRBJ2-7|15
CASSKLGQDSYEQYF
TGTGCCAGCAGTAAATTGGGACAGGACAGCTACGAGCAGTACTTC